This passage covers 30 T cell receptor beta chains from one sample sequenced in a study of cytomegalovirus exposure and HLA in healthy donors. This PCR relied on a set of 60 Vbeta primers and 13 Jbeta primers. Profiling relied on immunoSEQ multiplex PCR, and the TCRdb table lists in-frame clones only, not all of them. The sample lists 150,000 to 200,000 clones, about 80% occurring once. The sequenced sample was PBMCs. These receptors came from a man aged 25-45 years in good health and CMV-seronegative.

In its sample, this clone was seen a few times. The chain carries TRBV6-4 and TRBJ2-3, with 9 bases matching TRBD2. Germline V gene data show CDR1 as MRHNA and CDR2 as SNTAGT. The V segment lost 6 bases and the J segment 4 bases; nucleotides outside the gene matches: 8. The CDR3 contains 15 residues. The CDR3: CASSTGTSTSDTQYF. CDR3 bases: TGTGCCAGCAGCACCGGGACTAGCACCTCAGATACGCAGTATTTT.

Points on this clone: This specimen includes other DNA sequences encoding the same CDR3. The chain couples TRBV18 to TRBJ2-7, with a weak D call TRBD2 (6 bases). The CDR3 totals 14 residues. The germline V and J ends were trimmed by 3 bases and 0 bases, with 9 bases remaining between them. Germline CDR1 is KGHSH and CDR2 is LQKENI. CDR3 amino acids: CASSPGTRSYEQYF. In nucleotides, the CDR3 is TGTGCCAGCTCACCCGGGACTCGCTCCTACGAGCAGTACTTC.

The rearrangement uses TRBV12-5 and TRBJ2-7; unclear D gene. Germline V gene lookup returns CDR1 LGHNT and CDR2 FRNRAP. The CDR3 length is 13 residues. Deletions cut 7 bases from V and 1 base from J, with 11 bases between. This CDR3 is CASAESVSYEQYF. In DNA, the CDR3 is TGTGCTAGTGCCGAAAGCGTTTCCTACGAGCAGTACTTC.

CDR3 DNA sequence: TGTGCCATCAGTGAGTCGAGGCAGCGGGGAAACAATGAGCAGTTCTTC. This codes for CAISESRQRGNNEQFF. The chain links TRBV10-3 to TRBJ2-1; 7 nucleotides match TRBD2. CDR1 and CDR2 from the germline V gene are ENHRY and SYGVKD. V was pared by 0 bases and J by 5 bases, with 7 bases of the junction left unmatched. The CDR3 spans 16 residues.

J is TRBJ2-7 and V is TRBV28; 7 bases map to TRBD2. Per the germline V gene, CDR1 is MDHEN and CDR2 is SYDVKM. The CDR3 extends over 14 amino acids. Unmatched junction bases numbered 11, after V lost 5 bases and J lost 7 bases. As DNA, the CDR3 is TGTGCCAGCAGTCCTAATCCGACTAGCAGTGAGCAGTACTTC. Protein: CASSPNPTSSEQYF. Complete variable domain (other parts from reference TRBV28 and TRBJ2-7): DVKVTQSSRYLVKRTGEKVFLECVQDMDHENMFWYRQDPGLGLRLIYFSYDVKMKEKGDIPEGYSVSREKKERFSLILESASTNQTSMYLCASSPNPTSSEQYFGPGTRLTVT.

The chain couples TRBV6-5 to TRBJ2-7, with 9 positions matching TRBD2. CDR3 length equals 15 residues. The germline CDR1 and CDR2 sequences are MNHEY and SVGAGI. Trimming at V came to 2 bases and at J to 3 bases, leaving 5 bases not matched to a gene. The CDR3 nucleotides are TGTGCCAGCAGTTACACAGGGACTAGCAACTACGAGCAGTACTTC. Translating it yields CASSYTGTSNYEQYF.

This clone was seen just once. The sample contains more than one DNA sequence encoding this CDR3. The chain combines TRBV28 with TRBJ2-7; TRBD1 agrees at 11 bases. There are 15 residues in the CDR3. The ends lost 5 bases at V and 3 bases at J; junction bases unmatched: 6. The V gene's germline CDR1 is MDHEN and CDR2 SYDVKM. For the CDR3, the DNA is TGTGCCAGCAGTAGCCGGGACAGGGGGTTCTACGAGCAGTACTTC. Translating gives CASSSRDRGFYEQYF.

This clone has only one observation. This rearrangement joins TRBV25-1 to TRBJ2-1; weak D call: TRBD2 (7 bases). The germline V gene encodes CDR1 MGHDK and CDR2 SYGVNS. This CDR3 is 16 amino acids long. With 4 bases removed from V and 0 bases from J, the gap between germline ends came to 13 bases. In DNA form, the CDR3 reads TGTGCCAGCAGTGGGGGGCGGGGGAGCTCCTACAATGAGCAGTTCTTC. Translating it yields CASSGGRGSSYNEQFF.

The genes are TRBV5-1 and TRBJ2-7; 12 nucleotides match TRBD2. This CDR3 is built from 19 residues. V gave up 0 bases and J gave up 0 bases; unmatched junction bases: 10. Germline V CDR1 and CDR2: SGHRS, YFSETQ. The CDR3 DNA reads as TGCGCCAGCAGCTTGGACGGACTAGCGGGAAGGCCGAGCTCCTACGAGCAGTACTTC. Translating it yields CASSLDGLAGRPSSYEQYF.

V usage is TRBV10-2 and J usage is TRBJ2-3, with D hard to call. This CDR3 is built from 14 residues. CDR1 is WSHSY and CDR2 is SAAADI in the germline V gene. V was clipped by 1 base and J by 1 base, with 6 bases between them. The CDR3: CASSEYRGTDTQYF. The DNA for the CDR3 is TGCGCCAGCAGTGAGTATCGAGGCACAGATACGCAGTATTTT.

This clone has only one observation. CDR3 bases: TGCGCCAGCGAGGCAAGGCCTGGCTCCTACAATGAGCAGTTCTTC. It is translated as CASEARPGSYNEQFF. The rearrangement links TRBV10-2 to TRBJ2-1; D remains ambiguous. Germline CDR1 and CDR2: WSHSY and SAAADI. CDR3 length: 15 amino acids. With 8 bases removed from V and 0 bases from J, the gap between germline ends came to 14 bases.

This chain links TRBV28 with TRBJ1-1; TRBD1 matches at 8 bases. The CDR3 covers 11 residues. With V trimmed by 11 bases and J by 3 bases, 2 bases remained unmatched. Per the germline V gene, CDR1 is MDHEN and CDR2 is SYDVKM. The CDR3 protein is CAGQGDTEAFF. The CDR3 DNA is TGTGCCGGACAGGGTGACACTGAAGCTTTCTTT. The whole variable domain, filled in from reference TRBV28 and TRBJ1-1, reads DVKVTQSSRYLVKRTGEKVFLECVQDMDHENMFWYRQDPGLGLRLIYFSYDVKMKEKGDIPEGYSVSREKKERFSLILESASTNQTSMYLCAGQGDTEAFFGQGTRLTVV.

CDR3 sequence: CAISQQENYGYTF. CDR3 sequence (DNA): TGTGCCATCAGTCAACAGGAGAACTATGGCTACACCTTC. The gene calls are TRBV10-3 and TRBJ1-2; perhaps TRBD1 as D (5 bases). In germline, CDR1 is ENHRY, CDR2 SYGVKD. Trimming shortened V by 5 bases and J by 2 bases, and 9 bases separated the two germline ends. The CDR3 consists of 13 residues.

This chain links TRBV23-1 with TRBJ2-7; TRBD1 is a possible D gene (5 bases). TRBV23-1 carries the ORF label, with uncertain function. Trimming cost V 8 bases and J 3 bases, with 17 bases left between them. The CDR3 loop spans 14 amino acids. The CDR3 here is CASSTSGRDYEQYF. The CDR3 region has the DNA TGCGCCAGCTCCACCTCAGGCAGGGACTACGAGCAGTACTTC.

The J gene is TRBJ1-1, the V gene TRBV7-6, with 7 bases aligning to TRBD1. CDR1 SGHVS and CDR2 FNYEAQ come from the germline V gene. V was clipped by 5 bases and J by 1 base; unmatched bases: 13. The CDR3 totals 17 residues. CDR3 sequence (DNA): TGTGCCAGCAGCCACCCGGACCCAGGGGGAAGGAACACTGAAGCTTTCTTT. Its protein is CASSHPDPGGRNTEAFF.

This clone was detected a few times. The CDR3 DNA sequence: TGCAGCGTCCTAAACAGGGGTGGTGGCTACACCTTC. Translating gives CSVLNRGGGYTF. The chain employs TRBV29-1 and TRBJ1-2, with 7 bases identical to TRBD1. The junction had 8 bases not matched to a gene; V was cut back by 6 bases and J by 7 bases. The germline V gene has CDR1 SQVTM and CDR2 ANQGSEA. There are 12 residues in the CDR3.

This clone was picked up one time. The rearrangement uses TRBV13 and TRBJ2-7; possibly TRBD2 for D (5 bases). Germline loops: CDR1 PRHDT, CDR2 FYEKMQ (reference sequence). This CDR3 has 14 amino acids. With 5 bases removed from V and 3 bases from J, the gap between germline ends came to 14 bases. For the CDR3, the DNA is TGTGCCAGCAGCACTAGTATCACAAGCTACGAGCAGTACTTC. Amino acid sequence: CASSTSITSYEQYF.

This clone was seen a few times. V is TRBV4-1 and J is TRBJ1-2; TRBD1 is a possible D gene (6 bases). Germline CDR1 and CDR2: MGHRA and YSYEKL. The CDR3 runs to 15 residues. Trimming left V 1 base short and J 7 bases short, with 16 bases between. This CDR3 reads CASSQAPTGTTGYTF. CDR3 DNA: TGCGCCAGCAGCCAAGCACCAACAGGGACAACTGGCTACACCTTC.

This chain connects TRBV4-1 to TRBJ2-7; 9 nucleotides agree with TRBD2. Germline-derived CDR1 and CDR2 are MGHRA and YSYEKL. CDR3 length: 15 amino acids. Trimming cost V 4 bases and J 3 bases; bases outside gene matches: 7. CDR3 DNA: TGCGCCAGCAGCCCCGGTGGTAGCGGGAGCTACGAGCAGTACTTC. It is translated as CASSPGGSGSYEQYF.

This sequence joins TRBV18 and TRBJ1-4, with 9 bases fitting TRBD1. The junction had 12 bases not matched to a gene; V was cut back by 5 bases and J by 8 bases. The CDR3 totals 16 residues. Germline-derived CDR1 and CDR2 are KGHSH and LQKENI. The CDR3 here is CASSTDRDRVSEKLFF. In nucleotides, the CDR3 is TGTGCCAGCTCAACCGACCGGGACAGGGTTTCCGAAAAACTGTTTTTT.

The rearrangement links TRBV6-1 to TRBJ1-1; maybe TRBD1 (6 bases). The CDR3 spans 14 residues. The germline V and J ends were trimmed by 6 bases and 1 base, with 12 bases remaining between them. Germline CDR1 and CDR2: MNHNS and SASEGT. CDR3 coding DNA: TGTGCCAGCAGACCCCGGGACACGAACACTGAAGCTTTCTTT. As protein: CASRPRDTNTEAFF.

This chain uses TRBV25-1 with TRBJ1-1; 10 bases align to TRBD1. V gave up 4 bases and J gave up 7 bases; unmatched junction bases: 9. Germline V gene lookup returns CDR1 MGHDK and CDR2 SYGVNS. CDR3 length equals 15 residues. In DNA form, the CDR3 reads TGTGCCAGCAGTGCCGGGACAGGGGCGCTGGGTGAAGCTTTCTTT. This sequence encodes CASSAGTGALGEAFF.

The V call is TRBV28, the J call TRBJ2-2; 10 nucleotides agree with TRBD2. From germline, CDR1 is MDHEN and CDR2 SYDVKM. The CDR3 consists of 16 residues. Unmatched junction bases numbered 5, after V lost 3 bases and J lost 4 bases. Written as DNA, the CDR3 is TGTGCCAGCAGTTTGGGTGTAGCGGGAGGCACCGGGGAGCTGTTTTTT. It encodes CASSLGVAGGTGELFF. The full variable domain, rest sourced from reference TRBV28 and TRBJ2-2, is DVKVTQSSRYLVKRTGEKVFLECVQDMDHENMFWYRQDPGLGLRLIYFSYDVKMKEKGDIPEGYSVSREKKERFSLILESASTNQTSMYLCASSLGVAGGTGELFFGEGSRLTVL.

This rearrangement joins TRBV15 to TRBJ2-3, with 8 bases identical to TRBD1. The CDR3 totals 14 residues. Germline CDR1 and CDR2: LNHNV and YYDKDF (reference sequence). V shed 6 bases, J shed 1 base, and the junction held 3 bases outside the gene matches. The chain's CDR3 is CATSPTGGTDTQYF. CDR3 DNA sequence: TGTGCCACCAGTCCGACAGGGGGCACAGATACGCAGTATTTT.

The CDR3 region has the DNA TGTGCCAGCAGCTTGGACAGGTCCAATGAGCAGTTCTTC. It is translated as CASSLDRSNEQFF. V usage is TRBV7-7 and J usage is TRBJ2-1; TRBD1 matches at 7 bases. V lost 3 bases, J lost 6 bases, and 2 bases stayed unmatched. The germline V gene has CDR1 SSHAT and CDR2 FNYEAQ (reference sequence). This CDR3 comprises 13 residues.

This sequence joins TRBV19 and TRBJ2-1; 10 bases match TRBD2. The J segment lost 6 bases and the V segment lost 6 bases, leaving 8 bases of the junction unmatched. The CDR3 has 15 amino acids. Germline assignment: CDR1 LNHDA and CDR2 SQIVND (reference sequence). DNA of the CDR3: TGTGCCAGTAGGGCTAGCGGGAGTTCAGTCAATGAGCAGTTCTTC. This gives the protein CASRASGSSVNEQFF.

The genes are TRBV5-5 and TRBJ2-7, with 7 bases identical to TRBD1. The trim removed 0 bases at V and 0 bases at J, leaving 9 bases unmatched. The CDR3 has 17 amino acids. Looked up from germline, CDR1 is SGHKS and CDR2 is YYEKEE (reference sequence). The CDR3 DNA is TGTGCCAGCAGCTTGGCAGGCGGACAGGTGATCTCCTACGAGCAGTACTTC. Translation: CASSLAGGQVISYEQYF.

The CDR3 DNA follows: TGTGCCAGCAGCGTAGCATCCTCCTACGAGCAGTACTTC. Residues: CASSVASSYEQYF. This sequence joins TRBV9 and TRBJ2-7, with D hard to call. Germline lookup yields CDR1 SGDLS and CDR2 YYNGEE. V lost 0 bases to trimming and J lost 0 bases, with 4 bases between them. This CDR3 contains 13 residues.

The CDR3 region is CASSLALQGGYEQYF. The CDR3 DNA reads as TGTGCCAGCAGCTTAGCGCTACAGGGGGGCTACGAGCAGTACTTC. The rearrangement joins TRBV7-2 to TRBJ2-7, with TRBD1 identical over 8 bases. V trimming: 0 bases; J trimming: 3 bases; junction bases outside the gene matches: 4. The CDR3 totals 15 residues. The germline CDR1 and CDR2 sequences are SGHTA and FQGNSA.

The chain carries TRBV7-7 and TRBJ2-1; perhaps TRBD2 as D (5 bases). The CDR3 covers 13 residues. Trimming stripped 1 base from V and 7 bases from J, with 8 bases between. Per germline, CDR1 SSHAT and CDR2 FNYEAQ (reference sequence). CDR3 coding DNA: TGTGCCAGCAGCTTAGTAACGGGGAATGAGCAGTTCTTC. Translated: CASSLVTGNEQFF.